This T cell receptor beta chain was documented in a study of blood T cell repertoires in COVID-19. Study-level background: Acute and convalescent COVID-19 specimens originated in the United States, Italy and Spain. From T cells, B-cell-depleted T cells, or PBMCs came the material, which was cDNA or gDNA.

CDR3 length equals 12 residues. Germline CDR1 is DFQATT and CDR2 is SNEGSKA (reference sequence). Trimming pared 4 bases from V and 6 bases from J, leaving 10 bases between. In the original analysis: How many nucleated cells were present was estimated from reference gene primer amplification. Generated by immunoSEQ multiplex PCR, the TCRdb table keeps only in-frame clones and is missing some. The V and J calls and clone size were taken over from that table, and D and trimming were inferred from the DNA. The table has about 300,000 clones, about 85% seen once; the top ten hold 10% to 15%. This chain links TRBV20-1 with TRBJ2-1, with D perhaps matching TRBD1 (5 bases). The sequencing sample was made of peripheral blood. This receptor was identified in a human donor in a cohort sampled during active COVID-19. The CDR3 protein is CSAIDSSNEQFF. The CDR3 region has the DNA TGCAGTGCTATTGACAGTTCCAATGAGCAGTTCTTC.